The 30 T cell receptor beta chains below come from one sample, sequenced in a study of blood T cells in healthy people across ages. Primed by a sample-barcoded 5' primer and a J-beta primer mix, a second PCR proceeded for roughly 6 to 12 cycles. TCRdb processed the 5' RACE reads anew with MiXCR; each CDR3 protein has one entry. The sample holds about a million distinct CDR3 sequences, around 48% seen once. Sequencing input: blood. Receptors originate from a man between 25 and 39 years old in good health.

The J gene is TRBJ2-1, the V gene TRBV7-2; TRBD2 matches at 7 bases. This CDR3 contains 15 residues. Per the germline V gene, CDR1 is SGHTA and CDR2 is FQGNSA. With 5 bases clipped from V and 9 bases from J, the junction kept 13 bases outside the gene matches. The CDR3 sequence is CASSPPEGGGPEQFF. Written as DNA, the CDR3 is TGTGCCAGCAGCCCCCCTGAGGGCGGGGGACCTGAGCAGTTCTTC. Complete variable domain (other parts from reference TRBV7-2 and TRBJ2-1): GAGVSQSPSNKVTEKGKDVELRCDPISGHTALYWYRQSLGQGLEFLIYFQGNSAPDKSGLPSDRFSAERTGGSVSTLTIQRTQQEDSAVYLCASSPPEGGGPEQFFGPGTRLTVL.

This clonotype was observed a few times. This sequence joins TRBV29-1 and TRBJ2-5; D is ambiguous. The CDR3 is made up of 12 amino acids. Germline V gene data show CDR1 as SQVTM and CDR2 as ANQGSEA. V was shortened by 1 base and J by 3 bases, with 6 bases between the two germline ends. Here the CDR3 reads CSVEAPEETQYF. The CDR3 coding sequence is TGCAGCGTTGAAGCTCCTGAAGAGACCCAGTACTTC.

The chain carries TRBV7-9 and TRBJ2-4; 8 bases line up with TRBD2. The better agreement between TRBJ2-5 and the DNA end casts doubt on the J call. The CDR3 has 16 amino acids. Germline CDR1 reads SEHNR; CDR2 reads FQNEAQ (reference sequence). The chain's CDR3 is CASSLWSGGIGETQYF. Here the CDR3 DNA reads TGTGCCAGCAGCTTATGGAGCGGGGGAATAGGAGAGACCCAGTACTTC.

Only one count was recorded for this clonotype. This rearrangement joins TRBV2 to TRBJ1-1, with D unresolved. This CDR3 is built from 11 residues. Per the germline V gene, CDR1 is SNHLY and CDR2 is FYNNEI. V was pared by 8 bases and J by 10 bases, with 14 bases between. The CDR3 DNA reads as TGTGCCAGCGGATCGGCCGGTGGAGCTTTCTTT. As protein: CASGSAGGAFF.

This clonotype was counted a single time. The chain is built from TRBV20-1 and TRBJ2-5, with D perhaps assigned TRBD1 or TRBD2 (5 bases each). TRBJ2-7 explains the end of the DNA better; the J call may be wrong. Germline loops: CDR1 DFQATT, CDR2 SNEGSKA (reference sequence). The CDR3 has 14 residues. This CDR3 is CSAVFRDDHYEQYF. The CDR3, as DNA: TGCAGTGCTGTATTCCGGGACGATCACTACGAGCAGTACTTC.

This clonotype came up many times. The V gene is TRBV2, the J gene TRBJ2-1; no definite D call. Germline CDR1 is SNHLY and CDR2 is FYNNEI. The CDR3 length is 13 residues. Trimming left V 1 base short and J 5 bases short, with 6 bases between. DNA of the CDR3: TGTGCCAGCAGTGAAGGTCTAGACAATGAGCAGTTCTTC. Amino acids: CASSEGLDNEQFF.

This clonotype was picked up a small number of times. The chain has TRBV5-1 and TRBJ2-1; D uncertain. From germline, CDR1 is SGHRS and CDR2 YFSETQ. Trimming removed 7 bases at V and 8 bases at J, with 16 bases between. CDR3 length: 13 residues. CDR3 nucleotide sequence: TGCGCCAGCTGCCTTGAAGTTATCGATGAGCAGTTCTTC. Translating gives CASCLEVIDEQFF.

The table lists this clonotype with many counts. This sequence joins TRBV29-1 and TRBJ2-3, with D possibly TRBD1 on 6 matching bases. There are 14 residues in the CDR3. The V gene lost 4 bases and the J gene lost 1 base, with 12 bases spanning the gap. Germline CDR1 is SQVTM and CDR2 is ANQGSEA. The CDR3 sequence is CSVAGKGGTDTQYF. CDR3 in DNA: TGCAGCGTTGCCGGGAAGGGGGGCACAGATACGCAGTATTTT.

The rearrangement joins TRBV29-1 to TRBJ1-5; 8 nucleotides match TRBD1. CDR1 and CDR2 (germline): SQVTM, ANQGSEA. The CDR3 runs to 14 residues. With 4 bases clipped from V and 5 bases from J, the junction kept 7 bases outside the gene matches. The CDR3 DNA is TGCAGCGTTGCTCCAGCGGACAGGGATCAGCCCCAGCATTTT. Its translation is CSVAPADRDQPQHF.

The chain uses TRBV4-2 and TRBJ2-5; D unclear. CDR3 length: 15 residues. Trimming stripped 4 bases from V and 11 bases from J, with 23 bases between. Germline lookup yields CDR1 LGHNA and CDR2 YNFKEQ. The CDR3 nucleotides are TGTGCCAGCAGCCCCGCAGGTACCGATCTCAATGAGCAGTACTTC. Translation gives CASSPAGTDLNEQYF.

On this clonotype: A much larger clonotype is one base distant, so this may be a read error. The rearrangement links TRBV7-9 to TRBJ2-7, with 8 bases that match TRBD2. The CDR3 contains 14 residues. The germline V gene has CDR1 SEHNR and CDR2 FQNEAQ (reference sequence). The CDR3 coding sequence is TGTGCCAACAGCTTAGCGGGGAGGACCTACGAGCAGTACTTC. As protein: CANSLAGRTYEQYF. The full variable domain, in which reference TRBV7-9 and TRBJ2-7 provide the parts outside the CDR3, is DTGVSQNPRHKITKRGQNVTFRCDPISEHNRLYWYRQTLGQGPEFLTYFQNEAQLEKSRLLSDRFSAERPKGSFSTLEIQRTEQGDSAMYLCANSLAGRTYEQYFGPGTRLTVT.

The rearrangement links TRBV20-1 to TRBJ2-5; 7 nucleotides align to TRBD1. V was pared by 0 bases and J by 2 bases, with 6 bases of the junction left unmatched. Looked up from germline, CDR1 is DFQATT and CDR2 is SNEGSKA (reference sequence). The CDR3 is made up of 15 amino acids. The CDR3 coding sequence is TGCAGTGCTAGAGATAGGACAGGTACTCAAGAGACCCAGTACTTC. This sequence encodes CSARDRTGTQETQYF.

V usage is TRBV4-1 and J usage is TRBJ1-2; a possible D gene is TRBD1 (5 bases). V was clipped by 1 base and J by 7 bases, with 7 bases between them. This CDR3 comprises 12 residues. Looked up from germline, CDR1 is MGHRA and CDR2 is YSYEKL. Here the CDR3 DNA reads TGCGCCAGCAGCCAAGGTCAGGGTGGCTACACCTTC. This encodes CASSQGQGGYTF.

The chain links TRBV4-1 to TRBJ2-7; 7 bases are shared with TRBD1. This CDR3 is 19 amino acids long. The germline V gene encodes CDR1 MGHRA and CDR2 YSYEKL. J lost 0 bases, V lost 0 bases, and 14 bases had no gene match. The CDR3 spells CASSQDSPKLQGSSYEQYF. The DNA for the CDR3 is TGCGCCAGCAGCCAAGACAGCCCCAAATTACAGGGGAGCTCCTACGAGCAGTACTTC.

The V and J genes are TRBV7-3 and TRBJ2-2; D not certain. Germline CDR1 and CDR2: SGHTA and FQGTGA. The length of the CDR3 is 12 residues. V lost 6 bases, J lost 7 bases, and 9 bases lay in between. In DNA form, the CDR3 reads TGTGCCAGCAGTTCTAATTACGGGGAGCTGTTTTTT. Translation: CASSSNYGELFF.

The chain employs TRBV5-4 and TRBJ2-7; D is unclear. There are 14 residues in the CDR3. Germline V CDR1 and CDR2: SGHNT, YYREEE (reference sequence). V lost 1 base, J lost 2 bases, and 10 bases lay in between. CDR3: CASSLSQTPYEQYF. CDR3 in DNA: TGTGCCAGCAGCTTGAGCCAGACCCCCTACGAGCAGTACTTC.

The chain has TRBV4-1 and TRBJ1-2, with D uncertain. Germline CDR1 is MGHRA and CDR2 is YSYEKL. Trimming left V 0 bases short and J 10 bases short, with 15 bases between. The CDR3 is made up of 14 amino acids. CDR3 in amino acids: CASSQDEGISVYTF. The CDR3 nucleotides read TGCGCCAGCAGCCAAGATGAAGGGATATCGGTCTACACCTTC.

V and J are TRBV6-6 and TRBJ2-5, with TRBD1 matching over 8 bases. The J call may be in error: the DNA end matches TRBJ2-7 better. This CDR3 has 13 amino acids. From germline, CDR1 is MNHNY and CDR2 SVGAGI (reference sequence). DNA for the CDR3: TGTGCCAGCAGTTCTACAGGGGGGAACGAGCAGTACTTC. Translating gives CASSSTGGNEQYF.

The chain employs TRBV28 and TRBJ1-6; 7 bases are shared with TRBD1. Germline-derived CDR1 and CDR2 are MDHEN and SYDVKM. The V gene end was trimmed by 6 bases and the J gene end by 6 bases; junction bases not matched to a gene: 2. This CDR3 spans 13 amino acids. This CDR3 is CASRDRTNSPLHF. CDR3 in DNA: TGTGCCAGCAGGGACAGGACTAATTCACCCCTCCACTTT. Together with reference TRBV28 and TRBJ1-6, the CDR3 gives the full variable domain: DVKVTQSSRYLVKRTGEKVFLECVQDMDHENMFWYRQDPGLGLRLIYFSYDVKMKEKGDIPEGYSVSREKKERFSLILESASTNQTSMYLCASRDRTNSPLHFGNGTRLTVT.

This clonotype was counted once. V gene TRBV7-8 combines with J gene TRBJ2-3, with TRBD1 matching 8 bases. In germline, CDR1 is SGHVS, CDR2 FQNEAQ. The V gene end was trimmed by 5 bases and the J gene end by 0 bases; junction bases not matched to a gene: 7. There are 16 residues in the CDR3. For the CDR3, the DNA is TGTGCCAGCAGCCCAGGACAGGGACCTAGCACAGATACGCAGTATTTT. The encoded protein is CASSPGQGPSTDTQYF. Drawing the rest from reference TRBV7-8 and TRBJ2-3, the complete variable domain is GAGVSQSPRYKVAKRGQDVALRCDPISGHVSLFWYQQALGQGPEFLTYFQNEAQLDKSGLPSDRFFAERPEGSVSTLKIQRTQQEDSAVYLCASSPGQGPSTDTQYFGPGTRLTVL.

This clonotype was seen more than once but under ten times. The chain couples TRBV27 to TRBJ1-5, with 7 nucleotides matching TRBD1. Germline-derived CDR1 and CDR2 are MNHEY and SMNVEV (reference sequence). V gave up 0 bases and J gave up 5 bases; unmatched junction bases: 7. The CDR3 runs to 16 residues. This CDR3 reads CASSLSLSGGHQPQHF. The CDR3 bases are TGTGCCAGCAGTTTATCGTTATCAGGGGGGCATCAGCCCCAGCATTTT.

This chain uses TRBV10-3 with TRBJ2-1; the D gene is possibly TRBD1 (5 bases). CDR1 and CDR2 from the germline V gene are ENHRY and SYGVKD. V dropped 6 bases and J dropped 1 base, with 10 bases sitting between them. The CDR3 totals 14 residues. CDR3 residues: CAISEGVSYNEQFF. As DNA, the CDR3 is TGTGCCATCAGCGAAGGGGTGTCCTACAATGAGCAGTTCTTC.

This clonotype is a singleton in its sample. This sequence joins TRBV29-1 and TRBJ2-1; weak D call: TRBD1 (5 bases). The germline gives CDR1 SQVTM, CDR2 ANQGSEA. The CDR3 is made up of 12 amino acids. With 4 bases removed from V and 12 bases from J, the gap between germline ends came to 16 bases. CDR3 DNA sequence: TGCAGCGTTGTGCAGGGTTCGGATGGGCAGTTCTTC. It codes for CSVVQGSDGQFF.

As regards this clonotype: At one end, the junction sequence differs from germline, possibly due to a read error. The chain carries TRBV12-3 or TRBV12-4 and TRBJ2-6, with D perhaps being TRBD1 or TRBD2 (5 bases each). This CDR3 comprises 15 residues. CDR3 sequence: CTSSLRGAGANVLTF. CDR3 nucleotide sequence: TGTACCAGCAGTTTAAGAGGGGCTGGGGCCAACGTCCTGACTTTC.

This clonotype was counted at least ten times. V usage is TRBV4-3 and J usage is TRBJ2-6; the D is unclear. V was cut by 0 bases and J by 1 base, with 7 bases left in between. Germline CDR1 LGHNA, CDR2 YSLEER. The CDR3 is 16 amino acids. This CDR3 is CASSQDLGSGANVLTF. CDR3 bases: TGCGCCAGCAGCCAAGATTTGGGGTCTGGGGCCAACGTCCTGACTTTC.

This rearrangement joins TRBV6-5 to TRBJ2-7; D gene ambiguous. The V gene's germline CDR1 is MNHEY and CDR2 SVGAGI. V was shortened by 0 bases and J by 0 bases, with 9 bases between the two germline ends. This CDR3 has 15 amino acids. The CDR3 region has the DNA TGTGCCAGCAGTTACTCCAGGTTCAGCTCCTACGAGCAGTACTTC. Its protein is CASSYSRFSSYEQYF.

CDR3 region: CASSKQGREQYF. The CDR3 DNA is TGTGCCAGCAGTAAACAGGGGAGGGAGCAGTACTTC. The chain links TRBV11-1 to TRBJ2-4; tentatively, D is TRBD1 or TRBD2 (7 bases each). The CDR3 has 12 residues. Trimming removed 6 bases from V and 13 bases from J, with 16 bases in between. CDR1 SGHAT and CDR2 FQDESV come from the germline V gene (reference sequence).

The chain couples TRBV7-8 to TRBJ1-6, with D possibly TRBD1 on 5 matching bases. The length of the CDR3 is 18 residues. Germline V gives CDR1 SGHVS, CDR2 FQNEAQ. With 5 bases removed from V and 1 base from J, the gap between germline ends came to 18 bases. The DNA for the CDR3 is TGTGCCAGCAGCCCCAGGGTGTTTGTTCGGTCCTATAATTCACCCCTCCACTTT. Amino acids: CASSPRVFVRSYNSPLHF.

The chain carries TRBV15 and TRBJ2-1; unclear D gene. Trimming removed 3 bases from V and 8 bases from J, with 8 bases in between. CDR3 length: 12 amino acids. Germline V lookup: CDR1 LNHNV, CDR2 YYDKDF (reference sequence). The DNA for the CDR3 is TGTGCCACCAGCAGGGACGTTTATGAGCAGTTCTTC. The encoded protein is CATSRDVYEQFF.

This clonotype appeared many times. The chain carries TRBV28 and TRBJ2-4, with D unresolved. Between the trimmed V and J ends, which lost 6 bases and 3 bases, there was a span of 3 bases. The CDR3 covers 11 residues. The V gene's germline CDR1 is MDHEN and CDR2 SYDVKM. In DNA form, the CDR3 reads TGTGCCAGCAGCTACAAAAACATTCAGTACTTC. Its protein product is CASSYKNIQYF. Using reference TRBV28 and TRBJ2-4 for the parts outside the CDR3, the full variable domain is DVKVTQSSRYLVKRTGEKVFLECVQDMDHENMFWYRQDPGLGLRLIYFSYDVKMKEKGDIPEGYSVSREKKERFSLILESASTNQTSMYLCASSYKNIQYFGAGTRLSVL.